This TCR beta chain was captured by sequencing in a study of CD8+ T cells in alopecia areata. Trimming left V 5 bases short and J 3 bases short, with 15 bases between. Germline lookup yields CDR1 SGHDT and CDR2 YYEEEE. CDR3 size: 14 residues. Study observations and caveats: Alopecia totalis/universalis scalp especially showed more expanded CD8+ clones than normal scalp.

Following RNA extraction, reverse transcription yielded cDNA that acted as the sequencing template. Sequencing was performed with immunoSEQ multiplex PCR; in TCRdb, only in-frame clones are kept and a portion is missing. The table lists roughly 250,000 clones, approximately 61% of them singletons, with approximately 1.2% in the top ten. Comment on this clone: Antigen unknown.

Source: CD4+ T cells sorted from blood, taken at week 0. The chain is built from TRBV5-6 and TRBJ2-7; the D is unclear. The TCR comes from a human donor with alopecia areata. In nucleotides, the CDR3 is TGTGCCAGCAGTCAAGCTTTGTCCCTCTACGAGCAGTACTTC. Amino acid sequence: CASSQALSLYEQYF. Drawing the rest from reference TRBV5-6 and TRBJ2-7, the complete variable domain is DAGVTQSPTHLIKTRGQQVTLRCSPKSGHDTVSWYQQALGQGPQFIFQYYEEEERQRGNFPDRFSGHQFPNYSSELNVNALLLGDSALYLCASSQALSLYEQYFGPGTRLTVT.